The 27 T cell receptor beta chains given below trace back to one sample, sequenced in a study of response to subunit inactivated influenza vaccine. TCRdb re-called the RT-PCR reads with MiXCR, one entry per CDR3 protein. Here the sample spans 630,000 or so distinct CDR3 sequences, roughly 14% being singletons. Sample: PBMCs from blood, taken 11 to 12 days after vaccination. Source of these receptors: a man aged 45-65 years who received an inactivated influenza vaccine.

In this sample, this clonotype turned up a few times. V and J are TRBV7-9 and TRBJ2-3; no clear D. V was cut by 3 bases and J by 4 bases, with 11 bases left in between. Germline-derived CDR1 and CDR2 are SEHNR and FQNEAQ (reference sequence). This CDR3 region has 14 residues. CDR3 sequence: CASSLVISADTQYF. CDR3 DNA sequence: TGTGCCAGCAGCTTGGTTATTTCAGCAGATACGCAGTATTTT. The whole variable domain, filled in from reference TRBV7-9 and TRBJ2-3, reads DTGVSQNPRHKITKRGQNVTFRCDPISEHNRLYWYRQTLGQGPEFLTYFQNEAQLEKSRLLSDRFSAERPKGSFSTLEIQRTEQGDSAMYLCASSLVISADTQYFGPGTRLTVL.

For this clonotype: A much larger clone lies a single base off, so this may be a read error. The genes are TRBV3-1 and TRBJ1-1, with no clear D. V lost 1 base, J lost 5 bases, and 8 bases lay in between. CDR1 and CDR2 from the germline V gene are LGHDT and YNNKEL (reference sequence). This CDR3 contains 13 residues. The CDR3 DNA sequence: TGTGCCAGCAGCCAAGGCAGGAGAACTGAAGCTTTCTTT. Translated, it gives CASSQGRRTEAFF.

This clonotype was seen a few times. This chain joins TRBV7-9 and TRBJ2-1; D is undetermined. CDR3 size: 16 residues. The V end lost 1 base, the J end lost 1 base, and 11 bases lay between the germline ends. From germline, CDR1 is SEHNR and CDR2 FQNEAQ (reference sequence). This CDR3 is CASSLVVERSYNEQFF. Here the CDR3 DNA reads TGTGCCAGCAGCTTAGTGGTAGAGAGGTCCTACAATGAGCAGTTCTTC.

The V gene is TRBV5-1, the J gene TRBJ2-1, with D perhaps TRBD1 or TRBD2 (5 bases each). The CDR3 length is 16 residues. With 0 bases removed from V and 2 bases from J, the gap between germline ends came to 12 bases. Germline lookup yields CDR1 SGHRS and CDR2 YFSETQ. In DNA form, the CDR3 reads TGCGCCAGCAGCTTGGGTCCGGGGACGACCTACAATGAGCAGTTCTTC. Residues: CASSLGPGTTYNEQFF.

This clonotype was detected only a few times. This chain connects TRBV12-3 or TRBV12-4 to TRBJ2-7, with 12 nucleotides matching TRBD2. V was pared by 6 bases and J by 4 bases, with 4 bases of the junction left unmatched. CDR3 length: 14 amino acids. In DNA form, the CDR3 reads TGTGCCAGCAGCTGGGGACTAGCGGGTTACGAGCAGTACTTC. This codes for CASSWGLAGYEQYF.

This clonotype was found a few times. One end of the junction varies from germline; a read error may be responsible. The chain has TRBV3-1 and TRBJ2-5; 9 bases line up with TRBD2. The CDR3 is made up of 15 amino acids. The germline CDR1 and CDR2 sequences are LGHDT and YNNKEL (reference sequence). The DNA of the CDR3 is TGTGCCAGCAGCCAAGAGGAACGGGGACTAGCTGTTCTACACTTC. Its translation is CASSQEERGLAVLHF.

This clonotype was counted a few times. This rearrangement joins TRBV7-2 to TRBJ2-2; D gene uncertain. V was clipped by 1 base and J by 7 bases, with 10 bases between them. The CDR3 length is 14 residues. The germline CDR1 and CDR2 sequences are SGHTA and FQGNSA. CDR3 nucleotides: TGTGCCAGCAGCTTAGGCTACAAAAACGGGGAGCTGTTTTTT. Protein: CASSLGYKNGELFF.

The V gene is TRBV27, the J gene TRBJ2-7; 10 bases align to TRBD1. Germline CDR1 and CDR2: MNHEY and SMNVEV (reference sequence). Trimming took 4 bases from V and 4 from J; bases not matched to a gene: 4. This CDR3 is built from 14 residues. In nucleotides, the CDR3 is TGTGCCAGCAGTTGGAAGGACAGGGGGTACGAGCAGTACTTC. Its translation is CASSWKDRGYEQYF.

This clonotype was counted only a few times. The V call is TRBV11-3, the J call TRBJ2-1, with a possible D match to TRBD1 (5 bases). Trimming took 2 bases from V and 9 from J, leaving 11 bases between them. The CDR3 has 13 amino acids. The germline V gene encodes CDR1 SGHNT and CDR2 YENEEA. The CDR3 nucleotides are TGTGCCAGCAGCTTAATCCAGGGTGGTGAGCAGTTCTTC. Its protein is CASSLIQGGEQFF.

J is TRBJ2-5 and V is TRBV7-6; the match to TRBD2 covers 8 bases. This CDR3 is built from 16 residues. The V segment lost 4 bases and the J segment 4 bases; nucleotides outside the gene matches: 11. The germline V gene encodes CDR1 SGHVS and CDR2 FNYEAQ. CDR3 sequence: CASSSSGRARLETQYF. The CDR3 nucleotides are TGTGCCAGCAGCTCGAGCGGGAGAGCACGACTAGAGACCCAGTACTTC.

The J gene is TRBJ2-7, the V gene TRBV5-1; 9 bases agree with TRBD2. The V gene end was trimmed by 4 bases and the J gene end by 7 bases; junction bases not matched to a gene: 9. This CDR3 is 14 amino acids long. CDR1 and CDR2 from the germline V gene are SGHRS and YFSETQ. In DNA, the CDR3 is TGCGCCAGCAGCCTACCGGGACTAGCTGGGGAGCAGTACTTC. It encodes CASSLPGLAGEQYF.

This clonotype was found many times. The gene calls are TRBV5-6 and TRBJ2-7, with D maybe TRBD1 (5 bases). The CDR3 has 13 residues. Trimming pared 1 base from V and 2 bases from J, leaving 7 bases between. CDR1 is SGHDT, CDR2 YYEEEE, per germline. As DNA, the CDR3 is TGTGCCAGCAGCTTGCTGACAGCCTACGAGCAGTACTTC. The encoded protein is CASSLLTAYEQYF. The variable domain in full, completed from reference TRBV5-6 and TRBJ2-7, reads DAGVTQSPTHLIKTRGQQVTLRCSPKSGHDTVSWYQQALGQGPQFIFQYYEEEERQRGNFPDRFSGHQFPNYSSELNVNALLLGDSALYLCASSLLTAYEQYFGPGTRLTVT.

This clonotype was seen repeatedly, ten times or more. This rearrangement joins TRBV29-1 to TRBJ2-5; 8 positions match TRBD2. This CDR3 spans 12 amino acids. V gave up 2 bases and J gave up 4 bases; unmatched junction bases: 0. Germline V CDR1 and CDR2: SQVTM, ANQGSEA. The CDR3 spells CSVESGGETQYF. CDR3 DNA: TGCAGCGTTGAAAGCGGGGGAGAGACCCAGTACTTC.

Ten or more counts support this clonotype. CDR3 region: CASSKHQGKETQYF. Here the CDR3 DNA reads TGTGCCAGCAGTAAACATCAGGGGAAAGAGACCCAGTACTTC. The genes are TRBV28 and TRBJ2-5, with D possibly being TRBD1 (6 bases). CDR1 MDHEN and CDR2 SYDVKM come from the germline V gene. Trimming cost V 5 bases and J 3 bases, with 13 bases left between them. The length of the CDR3 is 14 residues. Based on the CDR3 plus reference TRBV28 and TRBJ2-5, the full variable domain is DVKVTQSSRYLVKRTGEKVFLECVQDMDHENMFWYRQDPGLGLRLIYFSYDVKMKEKGDIPEGYSVSREKKERFSLILESASTNQTSMYLCASSKHQGKETQYFGPGTRLLVL.

This clonotype has a count of ten or more. The rearrangement joins TRBV4-3 to TRBJ1-1, with D maybe TRBD1 (6 bases). This CDR3 comprises 15 residues. Germline V gene lookup returns CDR1 LGHNA and CDR2 YSLEER. The ends were cut back, 4 bases at V and 5 bases at J, with 17 bases in the middle. The DNA for the CDR3 is TGCGCCAGCAGCCCCAAGGCACAGGGCGGAACTGAAGCTTTCTTT. Translated: CASSPKAQGGTEAFF.

This chain links TRBV28 with TRBJ1-5; no reliable D call. The CDR3 sequence is 11 residues long. Germline CDR1 is MDHEN and CDR2 is SYDVKM. The V end was cut by 1 base, the J end by 5 bases, with 0 bases between. Here the CDR3 DNA reads TGTGCCAGCAGTTTATATCAGCCCCAGCATTTT. It yields the protein CASSLYQPQHF.

This clonotype was detected a few times. The rearrangement links TRBV20-1 to TRBJ2-7, with D perhaps TRBD2 (5 bases). The V gene's germline CDR1 is DFQATT and CDR2 SNEGSKA (reference sequence). V lost 0 bases and J 4 bases, leaving 7 bases between the germline ends. There are 12 residues in the CDR3. Here the CDR3 reads CSARDSGYEQYF. CDR3 sequence (DNA): TGCAGTGCTAGAGACAGCGGTTACGAGCAGTACTTC.

A few counts support this clonotype. V is TRBV5-1 and J is TRBJ2-7; D is perhaps TRBD2 (6 bases). V was pared by 4 bases and J by 4 bases, with 15 bases between. Germline V lookup: CDR1 SGHRS, CDR2 YFSETQ. This CDR3 is built from 14 residues. The CDR3 protein is CASSPTGVEYEQYF. DNA of the CDR3: TGCGCCAGCAGCCCCACGGGGGTGGAGTACGAGCAGTACTTC.

This clonotype has a handful of counts. The chain carries TRBV5-6 and TRBJ2-7; TRBD1 matches 8 bases. V was pared by 4 bases and J by 3 bases, with 9 bases of the junction left unmatched. Germline V CDR1 and CDR2: SGHDT, YYEEEE. The CDR3 consists of 15 residues. CDR3 bases: TGTGCCAGCAGCGGAACCGGGACAGGCTACTACGAGCAGTACTTC. Amino acids: CASSGTGTGYYEQYF.

CDR3 in amino acids: CASGVGGVRSRETQYF. The DNA of the CDR3 is TGTGCCAGCGGTGTAGGGGGAGTAAGGTCGCGAGAGACCCAGTACTTC. The chain employs TRBV28 and TRBJ2-5; tentatively, D is TRBD1 (6 bases). CDR1 MDHEN and CDR2 SYDVKM come from the germline V gene. The CDR3 contains 16 residues. Trimming left V 8 bases short and J 4 bases short, with 23 bases between.

This clonotype was counted many times. The chain has TRBV24-1 and TRBJ1-1; D may be TRBD1 (6 bases). The germline V gene has CDR1 KGHDR and CDR2 SFDVKD. The CDR3 has 14 residues. V was trimmed by 4 bases and J by 6 bases, leaving 14 bases between them. This CDR3 reads CATSDTGWKAEAFF. The CDR3 DNA reads as TGTGCCACCAGTGACACAGGGTGGAAGGCTGAAGCTTTCTTT.

The chain uses TRBV28 and TRBJ1-2, with 9 positions matching TRBD1. The trim removed 6 bases at V and 2 bases at J, leaving 10 bases unmatched. The CDR3 has 16 amino acids. CDR1 and CDR2 (germline): MDHEN, SYDVKM. In DNA, the CDR3 is TGTGCCAGCAGCCTACCCCCGGGACAGGGAAACTATGGCTACACCTTC. It codes for CASSLPPGQGNYGYTF.

This chain links TRBV11-2 with TRBJ2-3, with TRBD1 as a possible D gene (6 bases). The V gene lost 5 bases and the J gene lost 2 bases, with 11 bases spanning the gap. Germline CDR1 SGHAT, CDR2 FQNNGV. This CDR3 has 14 amino acids. DNA for the CDR3: TGTGCCAGCAGCAAGGACAGATTCACAGATACGCAGTATTTT. This codes for CASSKDRFTDTQYF.

This chain uses TRBV20-1 with TRBJ2-5, with 7 bases that match TRBD2. Germline V gives CDR1 DFQATT, CDR2 SNEGSKA (reference sequence). J was trimmed by 2 bases and V by 0 bases; bases with no gene match: 9. The CDR3 covers 16 residues. CDR3: CSARDQSGLQQETQYF. CDR3 bases: TGCAGTGCTAGAGATCAGTCGGGACTACAACAAGAGACCCAGTACTTC.

The V and J genes are TRBV28 and TRBJ1-4; possible D gene TRBD1, 5 bases. CDR1 MDHEN and CDR2 SYDVKM come from the germline V gene. V was clipped by 6 bases and J by 0 bases, with 17 bases between them. CDR3 length equals 17 residues. CDR3 loop: CASRRVREGATNEKLFF. The CDR3 region has the DNA TGTGCCAGCAGACGGGTCAGGGAGGGCGCAACTAATGAAAAACTGTTTTTT.

The genes are TRBV20-1 and TRBJ2-2, with 12 bases lining up with TRBD1. The J segment lost 4 bases and the V segment lost 6 bases, leaving 9 bases of the junction unmatched. From germline, CDR1 is DFQATT and CDR2 SNEGSKA (reference sequence). The CDR3 spans 16 residues. The chain's CDR3 is CSAAGQGARLTGELFF. As DNA, the CDR3 is TGCAGTGCCGCGGGACAGGGGGCGCGTCTCACCGGGGAGCTGTTTTTT.

The chain uses TRBV28 and TRBJ2-3; D unclear. The V and J ends lost 6 bases and 1 base respectively, with 11 bases between them. The CDR3 loop spans 14 amino acids. The germline CDR1 and CDR2 sequences are MDHEN and SYDVKM. The CDR3 bases are TGTGCCAGCAGGGTCGCTCGGGGCACAGATACGCAGTATTTT. This gives the protein CASRVARGTDTQYF.